Listed below are T cell receptor beta chains from one sample, sequenced in a study of blood T cells in healthy people across ages. TCRdb called the 5' RACE reads again in MiXCR, with one record for every CDR3 protein. The sample holds about 780,000 distinct CDR3 sequences; 20% to 30% are singletons and the top ten take 2.5% to 3.5%. These data were also filed under a second study, of T cells of mothers and their children.

The specimen sequenced was blood. The origin of the receptors is a boy aged 5-17 years in good health. The CDR3 runs from the conserved cysteine through the conserved F or W. A D gene is named only where the DNA matches it firmly. The size entry is marked missing in some rows and otherwise reads once, few, many or a size class.

17	TRBV9	TRBJ1-4	.	.	CASSALHSGATNEKLFF	TGTGCCAGCAGCGCCCTTCACAGCGGCGCAACTAATGAAAAACTGTTTTTT
17	TRBV6-6	TRBJ2-5	TRBD2	few	CASSYSTRREYQETQYF	TGTGCCAGCAGTTACTCTACTAGGCGGGAGTACCAAGAGACCCAGTACTTC
13	TRBV2	TRBJ1-2	.	few	CASSEGGNYGYTF	TGTGCCAGCAGTGAAGGGGGAAACTATGGCTACACCTTC
13	TRBV29-1	TRBJ2-4	TRBD1	.	CSVDLTGQNIQYF	TGCAGCGTTGATCTGACAGGGCAAAACATTCAGTACTTC
15	TRBV27	TRBJ2-1	TRBD1	few	CASSLDRDSYNEQFF	TGTGCCAGCAGTTTAGACAGGGATTCCTACAATGAGCAGTTCTTC
15	TRBV20-1	TRBJ2-1	.	few	CSADDRRERYNEQFF	TGCAGTGCTGATGATCGACGGGAGAGGTACAATGAGCAGTTCTTC
14	TRBV3-1	TRBJ2-4	.	once	CASSRQGFNPIQYF	TGTGCCAGCTCACGTCAGGGTTTTAACCCGATTCAGTACTTC
11	TRBV2	TRBJ1-2	.	many	CASSEGHGYTF	TGTGCCAGCAGTGAAGGACATGGCTACACCTTC
15	TRBV6-6	TRBJ2-7	TRBD1	.	CASSYGTAALGELYF	TGTGCCAGCAGTTACGGGACAGCTGCCTTAGGTGAGCTGTACTTC
15	TRBV19	TRBJ2-7	.	.	CASSTRQGGTYEQYF	TGTGCCAGTAGTACCCGACAGGGAGGCACCTACGAGCAGTACTTC
15	TRBV11-2	TRBJ2-3	TRBD2	.	CASSLQRGRTGTQYF	TGTGCCAGCAGCTTACAGCGGGGGCGCACAGGTACGCAGTATTTT
16	TRBV4-1	TRBJ1-3	.	.	CASSPTVGVSGNTIYF	TGCGCCAGCAGCCCGACAGTGGGAGTCTCTGGAAACACCATATATTTT
11	TRBV29-1	TRBJ1-4	.	.	CSGQVNEKLFF	TGCAGCGGACAGGTTAATGAAAAACTGTTTTTT
14	TRBV14	TRBJ2-2	.	few	CASSPEYYTGELFF	TGTGCCAGCAGCCCTGAATACTACACCGGGGAGCTGTTTTTT
13	TRBV18	TRBJ2-7	.	.	CASSPLTRAEQYF	TGTGCCAGCTCACCATTAACCAGGGCCGAGCAGTACTTC
15	TRBV28	TRBJ1-6	.	few	CASSMGPGSLSPLHF	TGTGCCAGCAGTATGGGCCCGGGGTCCCTTTCACCCCTCCACTTT
13	TRBV29-1	TRBJ2-7	TRBD2	.	CSVEVAGVWEQYF	TGCAGCGTTGAAGTGGCGGGAGTCTGGGAGCAGTACTTC
17	TRBV11-3	TRBJ2-2	TRBD2	.	CASSRTSGGMNTGELFF	TGTGCCAGCAGCCGGACTAGCGGGGGAATGAACACCGGGGAGCTGTTTTTT
13	TRBV5-1	TRBJ1-4	TRBD1	.	CASSSADREKLFF	TGCGCCAGCAGCTCCGCGGACAGGGAAAAACTGTTTTTT
12	TRBV6-6	TRBJ1-1	.	.	CASSYPDGEAFF	TGTGCCAGCAGTTACCCGGACGGTGAAGCTTTCTTT
13	TRBV30	TRBJ1-2	.	.	CAWSVLVDYGYTF	TGTGCCTGGAGTGTACTAGTGGACTATGGCTACACCTTC
15	TRBV15	TRBJ1-3	.	.	CATSSGPSSGNTIYF	TGTGCCACCAGCTCCGGACCTTCCTCTGGAAACACCATATATTTT
12	TRBV6-6	TRBJ2-1	.	.	CASNFRGGEQFF	TGTGCCAGCAATTTCCGGGGAGGCGAGCAGTTCTTC
17	TRBV20-1	TRBJ1-1	.	few	CSARDPRRTPGASEAFF	TGCAGTGCTAGAGATCCGAGAAGAACGCCGGGGGCTTCTGAAGCTTTCTTT
16	TRBV15	TRBJ1-2	.	.	CATSRDLGGHPYGYTF	TGTGCCACCAGCAGAGATCTGGGGGGGCACCCGTATGGCTACACCTTC
18	TRBV7-9	TRBJ1-2	.	few	CASSLAYQAQVSNYGYTF	TGTGCCAGCAGCTTAGCGTACCAGGCCCAAGTATCTAACTATGGCTACACCTTC
15	TRBV18	TRBJ2-3	.	.	CASSPGGGWTDTQYF	TGTGCCAGCTCACCAGGCGGAGGGTGGACAGATACGCAGTATTTT
11	TRBV5-1	TRBJ2-5	.	.	CASGNPRTQYF	TGCGCCAGCGGCAACCCCCGGACCCAGTACTTC
13	TRBV9	TRBJ2-5	TRBD2	.	CASTSGSEETQYF	TGTGCCAGCACTAGCGGGAGTGAAGAGACCCAGTACTTC
15	TRBV27	TRBJ1-1	.	few	CASSLSGQWNTEAFF	TGTGCCAGCAGTTTATCGGGACAATGGAACACTGAAGCTTTCTTT
13	TRBV10-3	TRBJ1-1	TRBD1	few	CAARTGGDTEAFF	TGTGCCGCGCGGACAGGGGGAGACACTGAAGCTTTCTTT
16	TRBV6-5	TRBJ2-1	TRBD2	.	CASSYDRGLAYNEQFF	TGTGCCAGCAGCTACGACCGCGGACTAGCGTACAATGAGCAGTTCTTC
15	TRBV5-1	TRBJ2-1	TRBD2	.	CASSILAGGPHEQFF	TGCGCCAGCAGCATACTAGCGGGGGGGCCCCATGAGCAGTTCTTC
16	TRBV6-6	TRBJ2-4	TRBD2	.	CASSSPPGGAKNIQYF	TGTGCCAGCAGTTCCCCTCCGGGGGGAGCCAAAAACATTCAGTACTTC
14	TRBV6-5	TRBJ2-7	.	many	CASTPGGSSYEQYF	TGTGCCAGCACTCCCGGGGGAAGCTCCTACGAGCAGTACTTC
12	TRBV5-5	TRBJ2-7	TRBD2	once	CASRLGGYEQYF	TGTGCCAGCAGACTGGGGGGGTACGAGCAGTACTTC
14	TRBV7-3	TRBJ2-3	.	.	CASSLNALTDTQYF	TGTGCCAGCAGCTTAAATGCCTTAACAGATACGCAGTATTTT
12	TRBV7-9	TRBJ2-7	.	.	CASSPQPDEQYF	TGTGCCAGCAGCCCCCAGCCCGACGAGCAGTACTTC
14	TRBV12-3/TRBV12-4	TRBJ1-4	.	few	CASSAQGMTEKLIF	TGTGCCAGCTCGGCCCAGGGCATGACAGAAAAACTGATTTTT
15	TRBV9	TRBJ2-7	TRBD2	.	CASSVASGASCEQYF	TGTGCCAGCAGCGTGGCTAGCGGGGCGTCCTGCGAGCAGTACTTC
12	TRBV20-1	TRBJ2-5	TRBD1	few	CSADRGTETQYF	TGCAGTGCAGACAGGGGCACAGAGACCCAGTACTTC
14	TRBV2	TRBJ1-1	.	few	CASRQVLGNTEAFF	TGTGCCAGCAGACAGGTCCTGGGGAACACTGAAGCTTTCTTT